The sequence of this T cell receptor (beta chain) was determined in a study of shared clonotypes between healthy human individuals. Some clones are missing from TCRdb's copy, which holds only in-frame ones; the method was immunoSEQ multiplex PCR. The sample includes 2.3 million or so clones, more than 80% of them seen just once. V shed 2 bases, J shed 4 bases, and the junction held 5 bases outside the gene matches. The germline V gene encodes CDR1 SGDLS and CDR2 YYNGEE. CDR3 length: 16 amino acids. V and J are TRBV9 and TRBJ2-3, with 12 bases lining up with TRBD2. The receptor was derived from a man aged 18 to 29 in good health. Some clones in this sample may be carry-over from other donors' samples. The sample was naive CD4+ T cells from PBMCs. Documented subset: CD45RA+ positively selected. CDR3 residues: CASSVTSGSGADTQYF. The CDR3, as DNA: TGTGCCAGCAGCGTGACTAGCGGGAGTGGGGCAGATACGCAGTATTTT.